This T cell receptor beta chain derives from a study of spatial heterogeneity in lung cancer. Background on the study: The average count in raw reads for each unique TCR and UMI combination exceeded 9.5 appearances.

Study-wide points: Ubiquitous expanded tumor TCRs were seen in blood more at resection than at follow-up.

One entry per CDR3 protein, called by TCRdb with MiXCR from the 5' RACE reads. The sample yields approximately 82,000 distinct CDR3 sequences, approximately 12% seen once. In this sample, this clonotype turned up a few times. Its antigen is not identified. Stated time point: sample taken at primary tumor resection. Sequencing covered unsorted whole RNA taken from tumor, nontumor lung or frozen PBMC. The material was PBMCs, obtained at surgery. This sequence was found in a male donor with early-stage non-small cell lung cancer.

The CDR3 nucleotides are TGTGCCAGCAGCTTGCGCGTATCCACCGGGGAGCTGTTTTTT. The encoded protein is CASSLRVSTGELFF. The V call is TRBV7-9, the J call TRBJ2-2, with D uncertain. Trimming shortened V by 3 bases and J by 4 bases, and 9 bases separated the two germline ends. Per germline, CDR1 SEHNR and CDR2 FQNEAQ (reference sequence). The CDR3 contains 14 residues.